This T cell receptor (beta chain) was recorded in a study of beta chain features in type 1 diabetes. The isolated RNA, all of it, was reverse transcribed, so expressed TCRB transcripts were what got sequenced. Assay used: immunoSEQ multiplex PCR; TCRdb lists only in-frame clones, some missing. The sample yields 120,000 to 150,000 clones, approximately 13% seen once. Many counts were recorded for this clone. Its antigen is as yet unknown. Study findings and constraints: All four CD4+ subsets from Type 1 diabetes patients carried moderately but significantly shorter TCRB CDR3s.

This CDR3 has 18 amino acids. The germline CDR1 and CDR2 sequences are MGHRA and YSYEKL. Trimming cost V 3 bases and J 0 bases; bases outside gene matches: 7. In all sorted populations, purity surpassed 98%. The source material was central memory CD4+ T cells from blood. V is TRBV4-1 and J is TRBJ2-1, with 11 nucleotides matching TRBD2. This sequence was found in a man aged 18 to 30 with type 1 diabetes. The CDR3: CASSQSSGGQSSYNEQFF. The CDR3 nucleotides read TGCGCCAGCAGCCAGTCTAGCGGGGGGCAAAGCTCCTACAATGAGCAGTTCTTC.